The present entry profiles one T cell receptor beta chain with its context. What it binds is not known. MiXCR was run by TCRdb on the 5' RACE reads, yielding one entry per CDR3 protein. Here the sample spans 250,000 to 350,000 distinct CDR3 sequences, 15% to 20% being singletons. This entry comes from a study of T-cell memory formation after mild COVID-19. Study results and limitations: Day 15 to 85 contracting clones showed balanced CD4/CD8; day 15 to 37 expanders favored CD4+.

Germline V gene lookup returns CDR1 SNHLY and CDR2 FYNNEI. This CDR3 has 11 amino acids. V lost 11 bases and J 0 bases, leaving 6 bases between the germline ends. The specimen sequenced was PBMCs or a T cell subset sorted from them (not recorded which). This receptor was obtained from a man aged 18 to 29 who had mild COVID-19 (a few samples of this study predate the infection). Cell type and time point are not known. V is TRBV2 and J is TRBJ2-3, with D possibly being TRBD2 (5 bases). The CDR3 region has the DNA TGTGCCGGGAGAAGCACAGATACGCAGTATTTT. It yields the protein CAGRSTDTQYF.